The source of this TCR beta chain is a study of cytomegalovirus exposure and HLA in healthy donors. V shed 3 bases, J shed 9 bases, and the junction held 6 bases outside the gene matches. This CDR3 has 14 amino acids. CDR1 and CDR2 from the germline V gene are LGHNA and YSLEER. 13 Jbeta primers and 60 Vbeta primers were used for the PCR. Profiling relied on immunoSEQ multiplex PCR, and the TCRdb table lists in-frame clones only, not all of them. The sample has about 140,000 clones, around 80% seen once. Study-level findings and limits: Listed as cytomegalovirus-associated were over 150 TCR beta chains.

The donors comprised healthy bone marrow donors. Remarks on this clone: As yet, its antigen is unknown.

Sequencing was done on a sample of PBMCs. V and J are TRBV4-3 and TRBJ2-2; 8 nucleotides line up with TRBD2. The sequence came from a male donor in good health and CMV-seropositive. CDR3 loop: CASSHGGAGRELFF. Here the CDR3 DNA reads TGCGCCAGCAGCCACGGGGGGGCAGGAAGGGAGCTGTTTTTT.